This T cell receptor (beta chain) was recorded in a study of cytomegalovirus exposure and HLA in healthy donors. Primers: 60 Vbeta forward and 13 Jbeta reverse. Profiled with immunoSEQ multiplex PCR; TCRdb holds only in-frame clones, not every one. The sample gives 100,000 to 150,000 clones, around 80% of which show up once; roughly 1.5% is in the top ten. Trimming stripped 4 bases from V and 0 bases from J, with 20 bases between. CDR1 SGHNT and CDR2 YENEEA come from the germline V gene. The CDR3 length is 18 residues. General observations from the study: Sequencing likely generated an artifact that appeared as a cluster of highly shared sequence variants.

A remark on this clone: The antigen is not known.

This chain uses TRBV11-3 with TRBJ2-3; D might be TRBD2 (5 bases). The receptor's source is a woman younger than 30 in good health and CMV-seronegative. Sequenced: PBMCs. The CDR3 DNA sequence: TGTGCCAGCAGCTCCCGAGGATTAGCGCATATTAGCACAGATACGCAGTATTTT. Its protein product is CASSSRGLAHISTDTQYF.